The T cell receptor (beta chain) described here comes from a study of blood T cell repertoires in COVID-19. The V gene lost 2 bases and the J gene lost 4 bases, with 9 bases spanning the gap. Germline-derived CDR1 and CDR2 are MNHEY and SVGEGT. This CDR3 contains 13 residues. Sequenced by immunoSEQ multiplex PCR; TCRdb stores in-frame clones only, minus some. The sample includes about 110,000 clones, around 82% seen only once; the top ten take around 4.4%. This TCR came from a human donor in a cohort sampled during active COVID-19. This chain uses TRBV6-2 or TRBV6-3 with TRBJ2-7, with D hard to call. The sample taken for sequencing was peripheral blood. CDR3 DNA sequence: TGTGCCAGCAGTTACCGGGTAGAGTACGAGCAGTACTTC. As protein: CASSYRVEYEQYF.